The T cell receptor beta chain described here comes from a study of cytomegalovirus exposure and HLA in healthy donors (dated by TCRdb to 2017 to 2019). Regarding the study in general: An earlier analysis of some 620 of the donors reported around 280 Gb of sequence data and 117 million unique TCR beta sequences obtained from approximately 180 million T cells. In addition to the first cohort of 666 subjects, a separate validation cohort of approximately 110 different subjects was used. The study combined high-throughput TCR immunosequencing, statistical association of individual TCRs with disease status, and machine learning to predict cytomegalovirus infection status. An earlier analysis of around 540 of the donors applied high-throughput TCR beta sequencing to assess whether each TCR beta V gene segment acted as functional or pseudogenic. An early release that covered some 630 HLA-typed donors contained about 300 gigabases of sequencing data and 80 million or so unique TCR sequences. On average, around 200,000 unique TCR beta nucleotide sequences were sequenced per donor among 398 genotyped donors of the cohort, with roughly 18% of those sequences being non-productive. HLA typing covered class I and class II loci at four-digit resolution. Donor age, sex, ethnicity and CMV serostatus were collected together with the repertoire data. Using immunosequencing, the study profiled T cell repertoires from 500 to 800 subjects and related those repertoires to cytomegalovirus serostatus. Of the 300 to 450 genotyped donors, more than 75% were placed in the genetic ancestry cluster associated with self-reported Caucasian donors. To study patterns of TCR occurrence, a later analysis re-analyzed previously published TCR beta repertoires from 650 to 750 donors and added high-resolution HLA genotyping. In a later genetic analysis, genome-wide SNP genotypes for about 55% of the roughly 700 donors were used, and that subset was treated as a discovery cohort. Typing coverage varied by locus: roughly 620-640 donors for A, B, C, DRB1 and DQB1; under 550 for DQA1; nearly 610 for DPA1; some 470 for DPB1. The aim of the study was to test whether cataloging public T cell receptors could identify signatures of past pathogen exposure. About five DR-DQ haplotypes were handled as single units for association and clustering because linkage in the cohort was strong. In the later analysis, no new phenotypic data were used to find candidate immune exposures; instead, reliance was placed on TCR beta sequences and their occurrence across donors. Every discovery cohort repertoire had been produced on one sequencing platform. Here is what the overall study found, with its caveats: Only TCR beta chains were sequenced in this cohort, and the absence of alpha or paired-chain data limited detectable features. Roughly uniform sequencing depth across donors was assumed in presence/absence analyses, although this assumption may not hold. Specific HLA alleles were associated with around 18,000 TCR beta sequences at a false discovery rate of 0.05 in a later analysis. In a later analysis, TCR association rates were found to vary across HLA loci, with the most associated TCRs seen for DRB1 alleles and the fewest for HLA-C alleles. Because counts were too low, seventeen rarely observed V segments, including chromosome 9 orphons, were left out of the earlier analysis of some 640 of the donors. According to a later analysis, parvovirus B19, influenza, CMV and Epstein-Barr virus appeared linked to several top co-occurrence clusters. Compared with the roughly 700-donor mean, donors in an Asian-associated ancestry cluster had fewer N-insertions in productive TCRs, according to a later genetic analysis. Because HLA typing was missing for some donors at each locus, association tests included only the typed subset. The sequencing pipeline was judged likely to have produced a cluster of highly shared sequence variants as a technical artifact. According to a later analysis, most CMV-associated TCR beta chains appeared to be HLA-restricted, and the HLA associations seemed to be driven largely by CMV exposure. According to the authors, the approach could potentially be generalized to other disease states and immunological phenotypes. Some IMGT-functional V segments, including TRBV6-2 and TRBV6-3, could not be distinguished by the 87-base-pair reads and were therefore excluded. A later genetic analysis associated a missense DCLRE1C variant with V-gene and J-gene trimming of TCR beta chains, and an independent cohort replicated the association. A later analysis found that HLA-associated TCR beta chains were more clonally expanded and had lower generation probabilities than equally common non-associated chains. When HLA alleles, especially DR and DQ, strongly co-occurred, attributing TCR associations to individual alleles was difficult. In vitro tests confirmed that three of the cytomegalovirus-associated TCR beta chains recognize cytomegalovirus antigens. Cytomegalovirus status was reported to be diagnosed by the classifier with high specificity and sensitivity in both the original and validation cohorts. A further reported finding was that TCR beta sequences accurately predicted the HLA-A and HLA-B alleles for most subjects in the first cohort. Correlated functional status among segregating V segments might reflect linkage disequilibrium, but an unknown experimental factor could not be ruled out. Most TCR sequences were observed very rarely across donors, whereas some public TCRs were present in many individuals. CMV serostatus was the only immune exposure information available for the cohort. In an earlier analysis of approximately 590 of the donors, most TCR beta V segments were observed in productive rearrangements about 87% or about 30% of the time, broadly matching IMGT annotations. The study gave a list of around 170 TCR beta chains associated with cytomegalovirus.

The library was prepared using the immunoSEQ multiplex PCR assay. The multiplex PCR relied on a mix of 60 forward primers for TCR Vbeta segments and 13 reverse primers for TCR Jbeta segments. Amplification of the CDR3 region of rearranged TCR beta genes was performed with a multiplex PCR assay on genomic DNA. On the Illumina HiSeq System, the amplified TCR beta libraries were sequenced as 87-base-pair reads. Per the original workflow: In a later analysis, roughly 80 million unique TCR beta chains were counted across the 500 to 850 repertoires, and roughly 11 million of these chains were shared by at least two donors. Raw reads were error-corrected and collapsed into unique sequences with a nearest-neighbor algorithm that merged closely related sequences to remove PCR and sequencing errors. Alignment of CDR3 sequences to IMGT reference sequences was used to assign V, D and J gene segments. For a sequence to be retained, a match of at least six nucleotides was required to both a V gene segment and a J gene segment. A rearrangement was called productive if the CDR3 had no stop codons and remained in frame with V and J, and every other rearrangement was called non-productive. Following IMGT convention, CDR3 was defined as the stretch from the second conserved V-encoded cysteine to the conserved J-encoded phenylalanine. Sequences without an unambiguous match to a single V gene segment were excluded from the earlier analysis of almost 600 of the donors. In an earlier analysis of 587 of the donors, a V segment was called functional when productive rearrangements were above 56.7%, and segregating when the standard deviation between donors exceeded 5%. A statistical classification framework was developed to diagnose cytomegalovirus status using the catalog of TCR beta chain sequences. V and J gene assignment, in a later analysis, came from comparing TCR nucleotide sequences with IMGT/GENE-DB human TR gene sequences. A later analysis assigned CDR3 sequences and most-parsimonious VDJ recombination scenarios with the TCRdist pipeline. A later analysis defined each TCR beta chain by its CDR3 amino acid sequence plus V-gene family, and excluded reads lacking a unique V-gene family. In a later analysis, 450 to 600 highly shared, low-generation-probability nucleotide sequences were removed to address suspected cross-contamination and a sequencing artifact. In a later analysis, a clonal expansion index was calculated for each public chain from normalized within-repertoire ranks of inferred template counts. In a later analysis, generation probabilities were computed using a VDJ recombination model fitted to out-of-frame rearrangements, and the results were checked against IGoR. Hypergeometric tests were used in a later analysis to score TCR-TCR, TCR-HLA and TCR-CMV co-occurrence, with a repertoire-size bias correction applied to the TCR pairs. In a later analysis, false discovery rates were estimated by permuting HLA or CMV assignments 20 times. In a later analysis, co-occurring TCRs were grouped using DBSCAN, with TCRdist sequence similarity added in when clustering inside HLA-allele-positive subsets. Repertoires with fewer than 30,000 or more than 120,000 public chains were left out of co-occurrence clustering, as were four to six repertoires with anomalous nucleotide sharing. In its TCRdb copy, this immuneACCESS table keeps in-frame sequences only and misses some clones. Where compared with another copy, unresolved V genes explain less than half of these, and the others have no known cause. V, J and clone size were drawn from that table, and D and trimming were deduced from the DNA. The sample table shows 25,000 to 35,000 clones, and around nine tenths are seen once. 2.7% of the sample belongs to the ten largest clones.

In the germline V gene, CDR1 corresponds to LGHNA and CDR2 to YSLEER. There are 16 amino acids in the CDR3, from cysteine to phenylalanine inclusive. The retained sequence is limited to the CDR3, 48 bases, with the frame set at the first base. V is pruned by 2 bases and J by 0 bases, leaving 7 bases of the junction without a gene match. In total, around 600 healthy bone marrow donors made up the cohort. At the time of sampling, every cohort member was nominally healthy, though immune exposures that went unrecorded were likely present. The donor tested CMV seronegative, placing the donor among the 350 or so seronegative members of the cohort. Each donor provided a peripheral blood sample, and peripheral blood mononuclear cells were used for TCR beta sequencing. The Qiagen DNeasy Blood Extraction Kit was used to extract genomic DNA from the blood cell samples. Concerning this clone itself: Its antigen is not yet known. The sample holds no much larger clone one base away, and base qualities are not on file.

This TCR was sampled from a boy between 10 and 17 years old in good health and CMV-seronegative. Sequencing used PBMCs. The rearranged chain carries TRBV4-3 and TRBJ2-7, and 7 bases in between align with TRBD2. The DNA is as follows: TGCGCCAGCAGCCAAAAACCCCTAGCGGTCTCCTACGAGCAGTACTTC. Its protein product is CASSQKPLAVSYEQYF.